What follows are 20 T cell receptor beta chains derived from one specimen sequenced in a study of T cell responses to AZD1222 COVID-19 vaccine. Sequencing was performed with immunoSEQ multiplex PCR; in TCRdb, only in-frame clones are kept and a portion is missing. Here the sample spans 95,000 to 150,000 clones, roughly nine tenths being singletons. Here the sequenced sample was peripheral blood, taken on day 0 of AZD1222 vaccination. These receptors were taken from an adult in good health.

This rearrangement joins TRBV7-2 to TRBJ2-5, with 7 bases lining up with TRBD2. The CDR3 is made up of 14 amino acids. The germline V gene has CDR1 SGHTA and CDR2 FQGNSA. With V trimmed by 3 bases and J by 1 base, 2 bases remained unmatched. The CDR3 spells CASSLGGTQETQYF. The CDR3 bases are TGTGCCAGCAGCTTGGGGGGGACCCAAGAGACCCAGTACTTC.

The rearrangement uses TRBV12-5 and TRBJ1-3; D is unclear. The CDR3 covers 15 residues. CDR1 LGHNT and CDR2 FRNRAP come from the germline V gene. V shed 3 bases and J shed 0 bases, with 9 bases lying between them. CDR3 amino acids: CASGLGGSSGNTIYF. CDR3 nucleotides: TGTGCTAGTGGTTTAGGCGGAAGCTCTGGAAACACCATATATTTT.

Comments on this clone: This same CDR3 is encoded by further DNA sequences in the sample. J is TRBJ1-1 and V is TRBV18, with a tentative D call TRBD1 (6 bases). Trimming shortened V by 6 bases and J by 0 bases, and 11 bases separated the two germline ends. CDR3 length: 14 residues. Germline values: CDR1 KGHSH, CDR2 LQKENI. CDR3 sequence (DNA): TGTGCCAGCTCGCCAGGACAGTTGAACACTGAAGCTTTCTTT. This encodes CASSPGQLNTEAFF.

The rearrangement uses TRBV7-2 and TRBJ1-2; D gene uncertain. V dropped 3 bases and J dropped 4 bases, with 9 bases sitting between them. The germline gives CDR1 SGHTA, CDR2 FQGNSA. The CDR3 sequence is 13 residues long. The CDR3 here is CASSFAAVYGYTF. The CDR3 DNA reads as TGTGCCAGCAGCTTCGCGGCAGTCTATGGCTACACCTTC.

The DNA of the CDR3 is TGTGCCAGCAGCCAAGTCCCCGGACTAGCGGGAGGATTTGGAGATACGCAGTATTTT. Translating gives CASSQVPGLAGGFGDTQYF. V and J are TRBV3-1 (or the pseudogene TRBV3-2) and TRBJ2-3, with 14 bases fitting TRBD2. Germline values: CDR1 LGHDT, CDR2 YNNKEL (reference sequence). The CDR3 totals 19 residues. Trimming at V came to 1 base and at J to 5 bases, leaving 11 bases not matched to a gene.

The chain combines TRBV2 with TRBJ2-2; maybe TRBD2 (6 bases). The V end lost 1 base, the J end lost 6 bases, and 15 bases lay between the germline ends. Germline CDR1 reads SNHLY; CDR2 reads FYNNEI. The length of the CDR3 is 16 residues. The CDR3 spells CASSEGIGGPAGELFF. The CDR3 DNA is TGTGCCAGCAGTGAAGGGATTGGAGGGCCCGCCGGGGAGCTGTTTTTT.

The chain is built from TRBV30 and TRBJ2-5; 7 bases agree with TRBD1. Trimming removed 5 bases from V and 4 bases from J; junction bases left unmatched: 10. This CDR3 is 14 amino acids long. The germline CDR1 and CDR2 sequences are GTSNPN and SVGIG (reference sequence). The CDR3 nucleotides read TGTGCCTGGTCCATACAGGGGACACGAGAGACCCAGTACTTC. Protein product: CAWSIQGTRETQYF.

The V and J genes are TRBV3-1 (or the pseudogene TRBV3-2) and TRBJ1-6, with 7 positions matching TRBD1. The junction had 6 bases not matched to a gene; V was cut back by 4 bases and J by 9 bases. Germline CDR1 and CDR2: LGHDT and YNNKEL (reference sequence). The CDR3 has 14 amino acids. CDR3 sequence (DNA): TGTGCCAGCAGCCCCAGGAACAGGGGTTCACCCCTCCACTTT. This gives the protein CASSPRNRGSPLHF.

The rearrangement uses TRBV11-3 and TRBJ1-2, with D unresolved. V lost 2 bases and J lost 8, with 12 bases in between. CDR3 length: 13 residues. The germline CDR1 and CDR2 sequences are SGHNT and YENEEA. CDR3 region: CASSLSIGRGYTF. In DNA form, the CDR3 reads TGTGCCAGCAGCTTATCTATAGGGCGCGGCTACACCTTC.

The rearrangement links TRBV12-5 to TRBJ1-5; 9 nucleotides agree with TRBD1. The CDR3 contains 15 residues. V gave up 6 bases and J gave up 8 bases; unmatched junction bases: 11. The germline V gene encodes CDR1 LGHNT and CDR2 FRNRAP. The CDR3 sequence is CASGRGQGSLEPQHF. The CDR3 DNA reads TGTGCTAGTGGCCGGGGACAGGGAAGTTTGGAGCCCCAGCATTTT.

CDR3 protein: CASSPLQGVRSIYGYTF. In nucleotides, the CDR3 is TGTGCCAGCTCACCATTACAGGGGGTTCGGAGTATCTATGGCTACACCTTC. V and J are TRBV18 and TRBJ1-2; 8 bases agree with TRBD1. CDR1 KGHSH and CDR2 LQKENI come from the germline V gene. V lost 2 bases to trimming and J lost 4 bases; unmatched junction nucleotides: 12. This CDR3 has 17 amino acids.

CDR3 residues: CASSPGGTGNSRDYGYTF. In DNA, the CDR3 is TGCGCCAGCAGCCCAGGGGGGACAGGGAATTCGAGAGACTATGGCTACACCTTC. This chain uses TRBV5-1 with TRBJ1-2; 9 positions match TRBD1. The CDR3 extends over 18 amino acids. CDR1 and CDR2 from the germline V gene are SGHRS and YFSETQ. The junction had 16 bases not matched to a gene; V was cut back by 4 bases and J by 3 bases.

This clone was observed a few times. The chain couples TRBV15 to TRBJ1-6; no firm D call. Germline lookup yields CDR1 LNHNV and CDR2 YYDKDF (reference sequence). Deletions cut 6 bases from V and 10 bases from J, with 16 bases between. The CDR3 loop spans 14 amino acids. The CDR3 coding sequence is TGTGCCACCAGGACGCGGAATACGGGATCACCCCTCCACTTT. Residues: CATRTRNTGSPLHF.

The chain recombines TRBV29-1 with TRBJ2-5, with D possibly being TRBD1 (5 bases). This CDR3 region has 15 residues. CDR1 is SQVTM, CDR2 ANQGSEA, per germline. V was cut by 1 base and J by 1 base, with 13 bases left in between. CDR3 sequence (DNA): TGCAGCGTTGAAGTAGGGTCTGGGGCCCAAGAGACCCAGTACTTC. As protein: CSVEVGSGAQETQYF.

The chain uses TRBV19 and TRBJ2-7; 7 nucleotides agree with TRBD1. This CDR3 is built from 14 residues. Trimming cost V 4 bases and J 5 bases; bases outside gene matches: 8. Germline values: CDR1 LNHDA, CDR2 SQIVND (reference sequence). The CDR3 sequence: CASSNSGGGNEQYF. The DNA of the CDR3 is TGTGCCAGTAGTAACTCAGGGGGTGGGAACGAGCAGTACTTC.

Of note for this clone: No conserved phenylalanine or tryptophan ends this CDR3, so it is likely a read error. Because the CDR3's place on the DNA is in doubt, the DNA is left out and the CDR3 is given as listed by TCRdb. This chain joins TRBV5-6 and TRBJ1-1; the D call of TRBD1 is as the table states it, not checked on the DNA. CDR1 and CDR2 (germline): SGHDT, YYEEEE. The CDR3 is 12 residues long, counting both termini. CDR3 region: CASSLDRAARKG.

This clone was observed once. The V gene is TRBV19, the J gene TRBJ1-1; D is unclear. Trimming removed 7 bases from V and 0 bases from J, with 15 bases in between. The CDR3 contains 15 residues. Germline lookup yields CDR1 LNHDA and CDR2 SQIVND (reference sequence). The CDR3 sequence: CASNNPPKLNTEAFF. The CDR3 DNA is TGTGCCAGTAATAATCCACCGAAACTGAACACTGAAGCTTTCTTT.

The DNA for the CDR3 is TGTGCCAGCAGTGAACAGGGGGCAGGGACCCAGTACTTC. It specifies CASSEQGAGTQYF. This chain connects TRBV2 to TRBJ2-5, with 8 bases aligning to TRBD1. Per the germline V gene, CDR1 is SNHLY and CDR2 is FYNNEI. The CDR3 runs 13 residues. V lost 2 bases to trimming and J lost 7 bases; unmatched junction nucleotides: 3.

The V gene is TRBV2, the J gene TRBJ1-4; D gene unclear. CDR1 and CDR2 (germline): SNHLY, FYNNEI. The CDR3 spans 11 residues. Trimming left V 2 bases short and J 6 bases short, with 1 base between. The CDR3 DNA sequence: TGTGCCAGCAGTGAATATGAAAAACTGTTTTTT. Residues: CASSEYEKLFF.

A note on this clone: Its ends do not fully match the called genes, so a read error is possible. V usage is TRBV11-3 and J usage is TRBJ1-4; D unresolved. From germline, CDR1 is SGHNT and CDR2 YENEEA. The CDR3 totals 14 residues. The CDR3 nucleotides are TGTGCCAGCAGCTCGATCTGGACTCCTGAGAGAAAAATTTTT. Translated: CASSSIWTPERKIF. Complete variable domain (other parts from reference TRBV11-3 and TRBJ1-4): EAGVVQSPRYKIIEKKQPVAFWCNPISGHNTLYWYLQNLGQGPELLIRYENEEAVDDSQLPKDRFSAERLKGVDSTLKIQPAELGDSAVYLCASSSIWTPERKIFGSGTQLSVL.